This TCR beta chain comes out of a study of a mutant IDH1 vaccine in newly diagnosed glioma. For the study at large: Patients were started on vaccination 4-6 weeks after radiotherapy alone, or with temozolomide cycles. Most had both radiotherapy and temozolomide beforehand; others had only one.

The assay was immunoSEQ multiplex PCR, and TCRdb's table has in-frame clones only and misses some. Among about 50,000 clones listed, approximately 92% were seen once. This CDR3 spans 13 amino acids. Germline V gene data show CDR1 as SNHLY and CDR2 as FYNNEI. Time point reported: week 35, safety follow-up. The content of each vaccine dose was 300 ug of mutant IDH1 20-mer peptide, and topical imiquimod accompanied it. Tumors from donors were new WHO grade 3 or 4 IDH1-mutant astrocytomas with ATRX loss. About this clone itself: Antigen unknown. A junction boundary mismatches the germline segment, possibly from a read error.

The V call is TRBV2, the J call TRBJ2-5, with TRBD2 identical over 7 bases. This TCR derives from a man aged 45-65 years with glioma. Sequences were derived from PBMCs, sampled from a glioma patient whose treatment included an IDH1 peptide vaccine. For the CDR3, the DNA is TGTGCCACCAGTGCGGGGAGGGAAGAGACCCAGTACTTC. It encodes CATSAGREETQYF.